The 21 T cell receptor beta chains listed next were all sequenced from one sample in a study of blood T cell repertoires in COVID-19. Sequenced by immunoSEQ multiplex PCR; TCRdb stores in-frame clones only, minus some. The data contain almost 300,000 clones, around nine tenths of them seen just once; the ten biggest clones take up over 1%. Sequenced input: peripheral blood. The receptors were sampled from a man between 65 and 85 years old with acute or convalescent COVID-19.

The chain couples TRBV28 to TRBJ2-1, with a weak D call TRBD1 (6 bases). The germline V gene has CDR1 MDHEN and CDR2 SYDVKM. The CDR3 covers 17 residues. V lost 7 bases and J lost 2, with 21 bases in between. The CDR3 bases are TGTGCCAGCATGGGGGTTATGGGGGCTGGTGCCTACAATGAGCAGTTCTTC. This translates into CASMGVMGAGAYNEQFF.

This sequence joins TRBV4-3 and TRBJ2-5, with D possibly being TRBD1 (5 bases). The CDR3 consists of 15 residues. V was cut by 5 bases and J by 3 bases, with 16 bases left in between. CDR1 LGHNA and CDR2 YSLEER come from the germline V gene. CDR3 sequence: CASSRRTTLEETQYF. The CDR3 nucleotides are TGCGCCAGCAGCAGACGGACAACGCTTGAAGAGACCCAGTACTTC.

This clone was seen a few times. This chain links TRBV6-5 with TRBJ2-7; 9 positions agree with TRBD1. The CDR3 is 14 residues long. From germline, CDR1 is MNHEY and CDR2 SVGAGI. V lost 7 bases to trimming and J lost 3 bases; unmatched junction nucleotides: 7. CDR3 in amino acids: CASTPTGGLYEQYF. CDR3 sequence (DNA): TGTGCCAGCACCCCGACAGGGGGACTCTACGAGCAGTACTTC.

This chain connects TRBV7-9 to TRBJ2-7; D gene uncertain. Trimming removed 5 bases from V and 3 bases from J, with 8 bases in between. The CDR3 is 12 residues long. CDR1 is SEHNR, CDR2 FQNEAQ, per germline (reference sequence). The CDR3 here is CASSPASYEQYF. In nucleotides, the CDR3 is TGTGCCAGCAGCCCCGCTAGCTACGAGCAGTACTTC.

The chain uses TRBV10-1 and TRBJ2-1; D perhaps matches TRBD2 (5 bases). V was clipped by 3 bases and J by 3 bases, with 12 bases between them. This CDR3 is built from 15 residues. Germline V gene data show CDR1 as WNHNN and CDR2 as SYGVQD (reference sequence). As DNA, the CDR3 is TGCGCCAGCAGTGACTTACGGGATAGCTACAATGAGCAGTTCTTC. This translates into CASSDLRDSYNEQFF.

The chain recombines TRBV6-1 with TRBJ1-5, with a tentative D call TRBD1 (5 bases). Germline lookup yields CDR1 MNHNS and CDR2 SASEGT. The CDR3 contains 16 residues. The V end lost 2 bases, the J end lost 1 base, and 12 bases lay between the germline ends. The CDR3 is CASSETGGGSNQPQHF. DNA of the CDR3: TGTGCCAGCAGTGAAACTGGGGGGGGGAGCAATCAGCCCCAGCATTTT.

The chain uses TRBV14 and TRBJ2-1; D might be TRBD2 (6 bases). This CDR3 contains 14 residues. Germline V gives CDR1 SGHDN, CDR2 FVKESK. V was cut by 4 bases and J by 5 bases, with 12 bases left in between. The CDR3 nucleotides read TGTGCCAGCAGCCCAAAAGCGGGTCACAATGAGCAGTTCTTC. Amino acids: CASSPKAGHNEQFF.

The sample holds a few counts of this clone. V gene TRBV27 combines with J gene TRBJ1-5; D is possibly TRBD1 (6 bases). Germline CDR1 and CDR2: MNHEY and SMNVEV (reference sequence). Between the trimmed V and J ends, which lost 1 base and 2 bases, there was a span of 6 bases. The CDR3 consists of 14 residues. The CDR3 reads CASSLWTGNQPQHF. CDR3 sequence (DNA): TGTGCCAGCAGTTTATGGACAGGCAATCAGCCCCAGCATTTT.

This clone showed up just once. The CDR3 sequence: CASSPGTGLSRNTIYF. CDR3 sequence (DNA): TGTGCCAGCAGCCCAGGGACAGGGTTGAGTCGAAACACCATATATTTT. The chain joins TRBV9 to TRBJ1-3; 9 positions agree with TRBD1. CDR1 SGDLS and CDR2 YYNGEE come from the germline V gene. J lost 5 bases, V lost 4 bases, and 10 bases had no gene match. This CDR3 comprises 16 residues.

This clone was detected a few times. This chain uses TRBV6-2 or TRBV6-3 with TRBJ1-5; the match to TRBD1 covers 9 bases. Per the germline V gene, CDR1 is MNHEY and CDR2 is SVGEGT. This CDR3 is built from 17 residues. The trim removed 5 bases at V and 3 bases at J, leaving 11 bases unmatched. For the CDR3, the DNA is TGTGCCAGCAGTCCGATACCGGGACAGGGCCCCAATCAGCCCCAGCATTTT. It encodes CASSPIPGQGPNQPQHF.

V is TRBV9 and J is TRBJ1-2; D remains ambiguous. V was clipped by 6 bases and J by 7 bases, with 10 bases between them. Germline loops: CDR1 SGDLS, CDR2 YYNGEE. The CDR3 has 11 residues. The CDR3 region has the DNA TGTGCCAGCAACCGAGGGTTTGGCTACACCTTC. Its translation: CASNRGFGYTF.

This rearrangement joins TRBV5-1 to TRBJ1-2; no definite D call. Germline V gives CDR1 SGHRS, CDR2 YFSETQ. Trimming shortened V by 4 bases and J by 4 bases, and 14 bases separated the two germline ends. The length of the CDR3 is 14 residues. The CDR3 region is CASSLLDGGYGYTF. Here the CDR3 DNA reads TGCGCCAGCAGCCTGTTGGACGGAGGCTATGGCTACACCTTC.

The chain links TRBV5-1 to TRBJ2-1, with a weak D call TRBD1 (5 bases). Trimming took 4 bases from V and 7 from J, leaving 12 bases between them. The V gene's germline CDR1 is SGHRS and CDR2 YFSETQ. The CDR3 length is 13 residues. The CDR3 protein is CASSTSGLNEQFF. CDR3 nucleotide sequence: TGCGCCAGCAGCACCTCAGGGTTGAATGAGCAGTTCTTC. The whole variable domain, remainder taken from reference TRBV5-1 and TRBJ2-1, is KAGVTQTPRYLIKTRGQQVTLSCSPISGHRSVSWYQQTPGQGLQFLFEYFSETQRNKGNFPGRFSGRQFSNSRSEMNVSTLELGDSALYLCASSTSGLNEQFFGPGTRLTVL.

CDR3 nucleotide sequence: TGTGCCAGCAGCCCAAACAGGGTTTCCTACGAGCAGTACTTC. It translates to CASSPNRVSYEQYF. The chain joins TRBV5-6 to TRBJ2-7; TRBD1 might be the D (6 bases). The germline V and J ends were trimmed by 4 bases and 1 base, with 12 bases remaining between them. Germline assignment: CDR1 SGHDT and CDR2 YYEEEE. CDR3 size: 14 residues.

This CDR3 reads CASSQDLGQGPTVLHF. The CDR3 coding sequence is TGCGCCAGCAGCCAAGATCTGGGACAGGGTCCGACGGTGCTCCACTTT. This rearrangement joins TRBV4-3 to TRBJ1-6, with TRBD1 matching over 9 bases. Trimming at V came to 0 bases and at J to 16 bases, leaving 13 bases not matched to a gene. Germline V gene data show CDR1 as LGHNA and CDR2 as YSLEER. The CDR3 has 16 residues.

The chain links TRBV2 to TRBJ1-1; D remains ambiguous. CDR1 is SNHLY, CDR2 FYNNEI, per germline. The CDR3 length is 13 residues. V was clipped by 5 bases and J by 1 base, with 8 bases between them. This chain's CDR3 is CASSNTQNTEAFF. The CDR3 DNA reads TGTGCCAGCAGTAATACACAGAACACTGAAGCTTTCTTT. Combining the CDR3 with reference TRBV2 and TRBJ1-1 gives the whole variable domain EPEVTQTPSHQVTQMGQEVILRCVPISNHLYFYWYRQILGQKVEFLVSFYNNEISEKSEIFDDQFSVERPDGSNFTLKIRSTKLEDSAMYFCASSNTQNTEAFFGQGTRLTVV.

The genes are TRBV30 and TRBJ1-6, with no clear D. This CDR3 spans 15 amino acids. Trimming removed 2 bases at V and 3 bases at J, with 11 bases between. Germline lookup yields CDR1 GTSNPN and CDR2 SVGIG (reference sequence). The CDR3 DNA sequence: TGTGCCTGGAGTTATGCGTCAGGCTATAATTCACCCCTCCACTTT. This codes for CAWSYASGYNSPLHF.

The chain recombines TRBV14 with TRBJ2-2; tentatively, D is TRBD2 (7 bases). This CDR3 is built from 16 residues. The V end lost 3 bases, the J end lost 3 bases, and 14 bases lay between the germline ends. CDR1 and CDR2 from the germline V gene are SGHDN and FVKESK. The CDR3 region is CASSQQGRGYTGELFF. The CDR3 nucleotides read TGTGCCAGCAGCCAGCAGGGGCGGGGGTACACCGGGGAGCTGTTTTTT.

The CDR3 DNA reads TGTGCCAGCAGAACCTTAGCGGGAGTTACCTACAATGAGCAGTTCTTC. Translation gives CASRTLAGVTYNEQFF. V and J are TRBV2 and TRBJ2-1; the match to TRBD2 covers 9 bases. Unmatched junction bases numbered 8, after V lost 6 bases and J lost 2 bases. This CDR3 is 16 amino acids long. The germline V gene has CDR1 SNHLY and CDR2 FYNNEI.

The J gene is TRBJ2-3, the V gene TRBV28; TRBD1 might be the D (6 bases). The CDR3 has 15 amino acids. CDR1 is MDHEN and CDR2 is SYDVKM in the germline V gene. The V end was cut by 5 bases, the J end by 7 bases, with 19 bases between. The CDR3 reads CASSPPAGAGYTQYF. In DNA, the CDR3 is TGTGCCAGCAGTCCCCCTGCAGGGGCTGGGTATACGCAGTATTTT.

The chain combines TRBV6-2 or TRBV6-3 with TRBJ2-7; the D gene is possibly TRBD2 (5 bases). Germline values: CDR1 MNHEY, CDR2 SVGEGT. CDR3 length: 14 amino acids. Trimming cost V 5 bases and J 1 base, with 12 bases left between them. The CDR3 nucleotides read TGTGCCAGCAGTCCCCGGGGTGGTTCCTACGAGCAGTACTTC. It is translated as CASSPRGGSYEQYF.